The rows below give T cell receptor beta chains drawn from one sample of a study of blood T cell repertoires in COVID-19. TCRdb keeps only in-frame clones here, not all; method: immunoSEQ multiplex PCR. The sample has approximately 170,000 clones, about 83% seen once; the top ten hold roughly 7.1%. Sequenced: peripheral blood. The receptor set was obtained from a man in his forties who had recovered from COVID-19. CDR3s leave out the opening cysteine and the closing phenylalanine or tryptophan.

v_call	cdr3_aa
TRBV11-3	ASSLDLGQGLHEQF
TRBV24-1	ATSDPGTDTQY
TRBV6-1	ASSEGGHQETQY
TRBV7-2	ASSLPGTYGYT
TRBV6-5	ASSKGLEAF
TRBV19	ASSIRQGASPLH
TRBV10-3	AISFDSRNTEAF
TRBV28	ASTGAGVSNEQY
TRBV27	ASSSRLAGRNEQF
TRBV30	AWGDSLYGYT
TRBV5-4	ASSPSGDFWKTQY
TRBV11-3	ASSPLPGQGRFWLGTEAF
TRBV15	ATSRDFGRTSGRNEQY
TRBV15	ATSTRTGNTEAF
TRBV5-1	ASSSTLDGEEGTDTQY
TRBV27	ASSPSTGGLYEQY
TRBV9	ASSVRGMNTEAF
TRBV7-9	ASSAGTGNTIY
TRBV4-1	ASSHETPGQGTNEQY
TRBV7-2	ASRSRGSGSYNEQF
TRBV19	ASSTGGDGYT
TRBV3-1/TRBV3-2	ASSQENTNYGYT
TRBV19	ASSIRGGEQY
TRBV27	ASSLSARRFEQY
TRBV6-2/TRBV6-3	ASSYSGVQETQY
TRBV3-1/TRBV3-2	ASSQTDEAF
TRBV29-1	SVVGGLTDTQY
TRBV9	ASSALGQSPDTQY
TRBV6-5	ASSSDRVETQY
TRBV18	ASSPEEKLF
TRBV6-2/TRBV6-3	ASSEEGGLYNEQF
TRBV4-2	ASSPGTDFLSYT
TRBV12-3/TRBV12-4	ASRAWGGEKLF
TRBV7-3	ASSLGTSGLTDTQY
TRBV7-3	ASSSGLATETQY
TRBV7-8	ASSPGGRGGTDTQY
TRBV20-1	SASLLAGTDTQY
TRBV18	ASSPPVVTLTDTQY
TRBV6-5	ASRRDNMNTEAF
TRBV7-9	ASSARDKADGYT